The rows below give T cell receptor beta chains drawn from one sample of a study of T cells in Graves' hyperthyroidism and ophthalmopathy. Each CDR3 protein gets one entry after TCRdb re-called the multiplex PCR reads with MiXCR. The sample shows roughly 530,000 distinct CDR3 sequences, 15% to 20% of them seen only once. Sequenced material: blood. The origin of the receptors is a woman aged 18 to 35 with Graves' ophthalmopathy. Both conserved end residues are part of each CDR3. Each record gives: V gene, J gene, clone size, D gene, CDR3 DNA, CDR3 protein. A D gene is named only where the DNA matches it firmly. Not all rows give a size; the values are once, few, many and, for expanded clones, a class.

TRBV30	TRBJ1-1	many	-	TGTGCCTGTGAGGGGCTACCCACTGAAGCTTTCTTT	CACEGLPTEAFF
TRBV2	TRBJ1-5	many	-	TGTGCCAGCAGTGATGCTCGAGCCGACGTGGGCAATCAGCCCCAGCATTTT	CASSDARADVGNQPQHF
TRBV6-1	TRBJ1-5	-	-	TGTGCCAGCAGTGAATCGGGGGCGGTGATTATGAACAATCAGCCCCAGCATTTT	CASSESGAVIMNNQPQHF
TRBV7-9	TRBJ2-7	many	TRBD2	TGTGCCAGCAGCTCCTTAGCGGGAGGGCCTACCTACGAGCAGTACTTC	CASSSLAGGPTYEQYF
TRBV5-6	TRBJ2-1	few	TRBD2	TGTGCCAGCAGCTTGGTCGGTTTGCGGGGGGCCCGCAATGAGCAGTTCTTC	CASSLVGLRGARNEQFF
TRBV30	TRBJ2-5	many	TRBD1	TGTGCCTGGAGTTCAGGACAGGGTGGGAAGACCCAGTACTTC	CAWSSGQGGKTQYF
TRBV11-2	TRBJ2-1	many	-	TGTGCCAGCAGCTTAGATATTAACGGACTTCCGGAGTTCTTC	CASSLDINGLPEFF
TRBV3-1	TRBJ2-7	-	TRBD2	TGTGCCAGCAGCCCTGATGGAGCGGGGGACTACGAGCAGTACTTC	CASSPDGAGDYEQYF
TRBV19	TRBJ2-2	-	TRBD1	TGTGCCAGTCAAGACACAGGGGTCACCGGGGAGCTGTTTTTT	CASQDTGVTGELFF
TRBV12-3/TRBV12-4	TRBJ2-4	-	-	TGTGCGACTAGTGGGGGAGCCGAAAACATTCAGTACTTC	CATSGGAENIQYF
TRBV27	TRBJ1-2	few	-	TGTGCCAGCAGTTTATCCGGGGAATCCCCCCATGGCTACACCTTC	CASSLSGESPHGYTF
TRBV5-8	TRBJ2-5	few	TRBD1	TGTGCCAGCAGCCTATACAGGGGGTGGGAGACCCAGTACTTC	CASSLYRGWETQYF
TRBV6-1	TRBJ1-2	few	-	TGTGCCAGCAGACTTGGTGGTCCGTCTAACTATGGCTACACCTTC	CASRLGGPSNYGYTF
TRBV11-1	TRBJ2-3	many	-	TGTGCCAGCAGCCCAACTCGGGGGGCTCGTTCAGATACGCAGTATTTT	CASSPTRGARSDTQYF
TRBV11-2	TRBJ1-6	many	-	TGTGCCAGCAGCTTGGCAGAACTGCTTAGTCCTTCACCCCTCCACTTT	CASSLAELLSPSPLHF
TRBV13	TRBJ2-7	many	-	TGTGCCAGCAGCTTAGTAGGGGACTACGAGCAGTACTTC	CASSLVGDYEQYF
TRBV24-1	TRBJ1-2	many	-	TGTGCCACCAGTGATTCGTATGGCTACACCTTC	CATSDSYGYTF
TRBV7-2	TRBJ1-2	-	-	TGTGCCAGCAGCTTGATCGGGACATCGAATGGCTACACCTTC	CASSLIGTSNGYTF
TRBV30	TRBJ1-1	many	TRBD1	TGTGCCTGGAGGACAGGGGGAAGACCTGAAGCTTTCTTT	CAWRTGGRPEAFF
TRBV27	TRBJ2-3	many	-	TGTGCCAGCAGTTCTGAGGGGGGGGGCACAGATACGCAGTATTTT	CASSSEGGGTDTQYF
TRBV5-1	TRBJ2-7	many	-	TGCGCCAGCAGCTTTGATACGTGGGGCTCCTACGAGCAGTACTTC	CASSFDTWGSYEQYF
TRBV11-2	TRBJ2-5	many	-	TGTGCCAGCAGCTTAGTTGGGGAGACCCAGTACTTC	CASSLVGETQYF
TRBV28	TRBJ1-1	many	-	TGTGCCAGCACTTCTTTAGACACTGAAGCTTTCTTT	CASTSLDTEAFF
TRBV7-8	TRBJ1-5	many	-	TGTGCCAGCAGCTTACGGGGGCCGGGTGCGGGCAATCAGCCCCAGCATTTT	CASSLRGPGAGNQPQHF
TRBV19	TRBJ1-1	-	-	TGTGCCAGTAGTGCCCCCCGCGGGGGAGGAACTGAAGCTTTCTTT	CASSAPRGGGTEAFF
TRBV5-1	TRBJ2-3	-	TRBD2	TGCGCCAGCAGCTTGGAACTCTACGGGATAGCGGGAGGAACAGATACGCAGTATTTT	CASSLELYGIAGGTDTQYF
TRBV12-3/TRBV12-4	TRBJ1-1	many	-	TGTGCCAGCAGTTTACAGCTTTCGAACACTGAAGCTTTCTTT	CASSLQLSNTEAFF
TRBV9	TRBJ2-5	many	TRBD2	TGTGCCAGCAGCATTACTAGCGGGAGAATGGAGACCCAGTACTTC	CASSITSGRMETQYF
TRBV20-1	TRBJ1-2	few	-	TGCAGTGCTAGAGATCTGGGGTTTCCCCTTCTTGGCTACACCTTC	CSARDLGFPLLGYTF
TRBV27	TRBJ2-5	-	-	TGTGCCAGCAGTCCCATATTGGCCCGGGCACAGACCCAGTACTTC	CASSPILARAQTQYF
TRBV12-3/TRBV12-4	TRBJ2-7	many	-	TGTGCCAGCAGTTTAGCGTGGCAGGAGTCCTACGAGCAGTACTTC	CASSLAWQESYEQYF
TRBV7-2	TRBJ1-1	many	TRBD1	TGTGCCAGCAGTAGGACAGGGGGCGCCCCGAACACTGAAGCTTTCTTT	CASSRTGGAPNTEAFF
TRBV20-1	TRBJ2-1	many	-	TGCAGTGCTAGAGATCGATCGGTTTTGGAGCAGTTCTTC	CSARDRSVLEQFF
TRBV20-1	TRBJ2-5	many	-	TGCAGTCCAGTAAAAGATGGAGAAGAGACCCAGTACTTC	CSPVKDGEETQYF
TRBV7-8	TRBJ1-5	many	-	TGTGCCAGCAGCTTGGTTGGAGGGCGCAGGGATCAGCCCCAGCATTTT	CASSLVGGRRDQPQHF
TRBV5-6	TRBJ2-7	-	-	TGTGCCAGCAGCTTGGGCCCGGGCGAGCAGTACTTC	CASSLGPGEQYF
TRBV6-1	TRBJ1-5	few	-	TGTGCCAGCACAACCGGGGACATTAGTCAGCCCCAGCATTTT	CASTTGDISQPQHF
TRBV2	TRBJ2-3	-	TRBD2	TGTGCCAGCTGTTTGGCGGGAGGGCGCCCAGATACGCAGTATTTT	CASCLAGGRPDTQYF
TRBV3-1	TRBJ1-1	many	-	TGTGCCAGCAGCCAAGGGGCCCAGGGCACTGAAGCTTTCTTT	CASSQGAQGTEAFF
TRBV5-1	TRBJ2-2	few	-	TGCGCCAGCAGCTACGTTTCGGGCAGTGCGGTATCCGGGGAGCTGTTTTTT	CASSYVSGSAVSGELFF
TRBV28	TRBJ2-7	many	-	TGTGCCAGCAGTTTAAGAGAAGGGGCGTACGAGCAGTACTTC	CASSLREGAYEQYF
TRBV28	TRBJ1-1	many	-	TGTGCCAGCAGTCTGGGGTTACGGAACACTGAAGCTTTCTTT	CASSLGLRNTEAFF
TRBV28	TRBJ2-1	many	-	TGTGCCAGCAGTATTAGCCAGGGCCCCTCCCATGAGCAGTTCTTC	CASSISQGPSHEQFF
TRBV28	TRBJ2-3	many	TRBD1	TGTGCCAGCAGTCGCAGGACAGGGAGGACAGATACGCAGTATTTT	CASSRRTGRTDTQYF
TRBV27	TRBJ1-4	-	TRBD1	TGTGCCAGCAGTACAGGGGGGATTGAAAAACTGTTTTTT	CASSTGGIEKLFF
TRBV4-1	TRBJ1-2	-	TRBD1	TGCGCCAGCAGCCAAGCAGGGGGAAGGTATGGCTACACCTTC	CASSQAGGRYGYTF
TRBV7-9	TRBJ1-1	-	-	TGTGCCAGCGGCAAACGAGAGGCAAGCACTGAAGCTTTCTTT	CASGKREASTEAFF
TRBV30	TRBJ2-2	many	-	TGTGCCTGGAGTGTACCATGGTCTTCGAGGACCGGGGAGCTGTTTTTT	CAWSVPWSSRTGELFF
TRBV4-1	TRBJ2-2	once	-	TGCGCCAGCAGCCAGTTGCCCCAGGGCTCCGCCGGGGAGCTGTTTTTT	CASSQLPQGSAGELFF
TRBV5-1	TRBJ2-2	many	-	TGCGCCAGCAGCTTGAGGGAGAACGGGGAGCTGTTTTTT	CASSLRENGELFF
TRBV5-5	TRBJ1-2	-	TRBD1	TGTGCCAGCAGCCGTACAGGGGCGCCGGGCTACACCTTC	CASSRTGAPGYTF
TRBV20-1	TRBJ2-1	few	TRBD2	TGCAGTGCTAGGGGACTAGCGGGATATCGGGATGAGCAGTTCTTC	CSARGLAGYRDEQFF
TRBV27	TRBJ2-7	-	TRBD1	TGTGCCAGCAGTTTACGGACAGGGGGTTTGGTCGAGCAGTACTTC	CASSLRTGGLVEQYF
TRBV24-1	TRBJ2-1	-	-	TGTGCCACCAGTGGTAAGGGGTTGAGGAATGAGCAGTTCTTC	CATSGKGLRNEQFF
TRBV28	TRBJ1-4	many	TRBD1	TGTGCCAGCAGTCTATACAGGGGCCAAGGGGGAAAACTGTTTTTT	CASSLYRGQGGKLFF
TRBV10-3	TRBJ2-5	-	TRBD2	TGTGCCATCAGAGCGACTAGCGAGAAAGAGACCCAGTACTTC	CAIRATSEKETQYF
TRBV28	TRBJ2-7	many	TRBD2	TGTGCCAGCAGTTTAAACATAAATTCCTGGACTAGCGGGAACGACGAGCAGTACTTC	CASSLNINSWTSGNDEQYF
TRBV3-1	TRBJ1-6	few	-	TGTGCCAGCAGCCTAAGAGGGGATTCACCCCTCCACTTT	CASSLRGDSPLHF
TRBV6-2/TRBV6-3	TRBJ2-7	few	-	TGTGCCAGCAGTAACGGAAGGGGGGGGAACAGCGAGCAGTACTTC	CASSNGRGGNSEQYF